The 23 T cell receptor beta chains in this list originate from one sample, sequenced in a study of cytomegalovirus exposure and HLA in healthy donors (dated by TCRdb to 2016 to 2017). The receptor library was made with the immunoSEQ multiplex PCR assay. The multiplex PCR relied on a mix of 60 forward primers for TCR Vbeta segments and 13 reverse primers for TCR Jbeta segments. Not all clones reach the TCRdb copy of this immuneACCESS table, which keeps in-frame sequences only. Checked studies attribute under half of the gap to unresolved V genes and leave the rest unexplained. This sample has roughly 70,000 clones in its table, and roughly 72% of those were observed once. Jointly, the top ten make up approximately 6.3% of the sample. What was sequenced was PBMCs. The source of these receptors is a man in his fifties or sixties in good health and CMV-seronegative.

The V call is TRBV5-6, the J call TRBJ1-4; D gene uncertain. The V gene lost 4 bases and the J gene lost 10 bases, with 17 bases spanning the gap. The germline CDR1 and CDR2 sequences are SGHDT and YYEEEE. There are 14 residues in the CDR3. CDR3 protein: CASSDRQGRGKLFF. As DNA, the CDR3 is TGTGCCAGCAGCGATCGACAAGGCCGGGGAAAACTGTTTTTT. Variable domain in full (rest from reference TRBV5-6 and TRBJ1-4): DAGVTQSPTHLIKTRGQQVTLRCSPKSGHDTVSWYQQALGQGPQFIFQYYEEEERQRGNFPDRFSGHQFPNYSSELNVNALLLGDSALYLCASSDRQGRGKLFFGSGTQLSVL.

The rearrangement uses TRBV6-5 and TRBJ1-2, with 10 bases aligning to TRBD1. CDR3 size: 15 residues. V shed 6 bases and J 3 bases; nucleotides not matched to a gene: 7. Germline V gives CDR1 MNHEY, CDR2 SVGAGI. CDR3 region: CASRFPGQGYYGYTF. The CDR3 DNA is TGTGCCAGCAGGTTCCCGGGACAGGGGTACTATGGCTACACCTTC.

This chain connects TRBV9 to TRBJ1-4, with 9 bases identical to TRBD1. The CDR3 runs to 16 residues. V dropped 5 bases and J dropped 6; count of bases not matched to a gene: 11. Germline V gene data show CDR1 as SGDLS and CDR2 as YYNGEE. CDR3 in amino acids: CASSSTGGLVDEKLFF. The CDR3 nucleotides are TGTGCCAGCAGTTCTACAGGGGGCTTAGTGGATGAAAAACTGTTTTTT.

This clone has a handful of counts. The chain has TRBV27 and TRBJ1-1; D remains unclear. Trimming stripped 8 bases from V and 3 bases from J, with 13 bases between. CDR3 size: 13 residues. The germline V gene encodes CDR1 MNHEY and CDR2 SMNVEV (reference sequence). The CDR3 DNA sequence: TGTGCCAGCGGTTGGACCGGGGACACTGAAGCTTTCTTT. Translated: CASGWTGDTEAFF.

Here the CDR3 DNA reads TGTGCCAGCAGCTTAGACAGGTTCATGAACACTGAAGCTTTCTTT. Translation gives CASSLDRFMNTEAFF. The chain carries TRBV13 and TRBJ1-1; TRBD1 is a possible D gene (5 bases). The germline V gene encodes CDR1 PRHDT and CDR2 FYEKMQ (reference sequence). Trimming stripped 1 base from V and 0 bases from J, with 9 bases between. This CDR3 is 15 amino acids long.

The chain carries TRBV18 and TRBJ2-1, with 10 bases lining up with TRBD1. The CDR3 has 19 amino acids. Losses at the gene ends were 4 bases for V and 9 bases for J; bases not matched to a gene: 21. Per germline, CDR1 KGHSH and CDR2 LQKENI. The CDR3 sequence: CASSRLPGQGKSQSTEQFF. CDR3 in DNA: TGTGCCAGCTCACGGCTCCCGGGACAGGGGAAATCCCAATCGACTGAGCAGTTCTTC.

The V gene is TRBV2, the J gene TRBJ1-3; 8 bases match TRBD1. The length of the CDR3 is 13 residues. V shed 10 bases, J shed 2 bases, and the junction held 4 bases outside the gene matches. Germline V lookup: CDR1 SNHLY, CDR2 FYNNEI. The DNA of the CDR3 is TGTGCCACAGGGGGCAGCGCTGGAAACACCATATATTTT. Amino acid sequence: CATGGSAGNTIYF.

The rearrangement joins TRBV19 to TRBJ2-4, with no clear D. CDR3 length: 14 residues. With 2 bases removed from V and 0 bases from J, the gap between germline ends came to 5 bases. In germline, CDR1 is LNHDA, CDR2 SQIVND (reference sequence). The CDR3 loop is CASSILLAKNIQYF. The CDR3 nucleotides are TGTGCCAGTAGTATACTTTTAGCCAAAAACATTCAGTACTTC.

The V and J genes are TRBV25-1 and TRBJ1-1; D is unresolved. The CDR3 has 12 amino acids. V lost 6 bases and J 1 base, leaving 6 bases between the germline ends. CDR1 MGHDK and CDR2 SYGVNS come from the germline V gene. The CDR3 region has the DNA TGTGCCAGCAGATCGGGGAACACTGAAGCTTTCTTT. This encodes CASRSGNTEAFF.

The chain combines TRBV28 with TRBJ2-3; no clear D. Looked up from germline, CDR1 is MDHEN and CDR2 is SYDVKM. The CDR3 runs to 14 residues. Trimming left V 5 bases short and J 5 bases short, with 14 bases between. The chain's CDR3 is CASSPLTRVDTQYF. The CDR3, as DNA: TGTGCCAGCAGTCCGTTGACCCGGGTAGATACGCAGTATTTT.

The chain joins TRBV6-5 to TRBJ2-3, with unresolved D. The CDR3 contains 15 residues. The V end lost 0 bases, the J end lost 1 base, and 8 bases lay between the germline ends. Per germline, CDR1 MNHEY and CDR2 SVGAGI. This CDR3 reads CASSYSVQGTDTQYF. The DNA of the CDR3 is TGTGCCAGCAGTTACTCAGTTCAGGGCACAGATACGCAGTATTTT.

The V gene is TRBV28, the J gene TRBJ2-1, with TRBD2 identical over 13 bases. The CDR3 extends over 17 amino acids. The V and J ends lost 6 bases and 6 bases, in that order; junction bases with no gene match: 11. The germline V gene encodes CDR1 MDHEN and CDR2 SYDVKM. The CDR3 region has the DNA TGTGCCAGCAGCCATTCGACCACTAGCGGGGGGGGCAATGAGCAGTTCTTC. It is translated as CASSHSTTSGGGNEQFF.

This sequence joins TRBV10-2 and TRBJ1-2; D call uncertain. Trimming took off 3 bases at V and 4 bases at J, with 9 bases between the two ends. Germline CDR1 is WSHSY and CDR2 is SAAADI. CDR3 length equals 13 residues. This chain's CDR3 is CASSDGQVYGYTF. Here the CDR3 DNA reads TGCGCCAGCAGTGACGGTCAGGTCTATGGCTACACCTTC.

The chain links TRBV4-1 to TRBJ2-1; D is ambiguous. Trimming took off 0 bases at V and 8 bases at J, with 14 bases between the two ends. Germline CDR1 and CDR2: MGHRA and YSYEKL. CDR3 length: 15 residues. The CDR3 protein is CASSQEGRSIDEQFF. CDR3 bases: TGCGCCAGCAGCCAAGAGGGTAGGAGCATTGATGAGCAGTTCTTC.

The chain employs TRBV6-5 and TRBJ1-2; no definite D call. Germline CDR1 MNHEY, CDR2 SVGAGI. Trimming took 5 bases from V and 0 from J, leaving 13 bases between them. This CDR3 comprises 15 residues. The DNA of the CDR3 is TGTGCCAGCAGTCGGAAGGACGGGGCTAACTATGGCTACACCTTC. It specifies CASSRKDGANYGYTF.

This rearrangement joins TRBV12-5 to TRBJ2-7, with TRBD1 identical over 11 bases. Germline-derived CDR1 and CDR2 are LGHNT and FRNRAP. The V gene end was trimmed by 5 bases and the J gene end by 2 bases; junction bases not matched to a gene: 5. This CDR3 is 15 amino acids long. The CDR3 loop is CASGVPGQGAYEQYF. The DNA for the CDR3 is TGTGCTAGTGGTGTACCGGGACAGGGGGCCTACGAGCAGTACTTC.

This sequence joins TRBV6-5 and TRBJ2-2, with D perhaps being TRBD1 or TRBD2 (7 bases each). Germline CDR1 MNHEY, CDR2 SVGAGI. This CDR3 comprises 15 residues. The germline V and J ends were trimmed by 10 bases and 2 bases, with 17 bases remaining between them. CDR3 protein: CATRGRVSNTGELFF. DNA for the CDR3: TGTGCCACCAGGGGGAGGGTCAGCAACACCGGGGAGCTGTTTTTT.

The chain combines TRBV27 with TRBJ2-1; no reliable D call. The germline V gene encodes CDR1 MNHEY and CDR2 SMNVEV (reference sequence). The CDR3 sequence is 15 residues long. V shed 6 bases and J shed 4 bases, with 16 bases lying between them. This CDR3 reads CASSPTSTRYNEQFF. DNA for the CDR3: TGTGCCAGCAGCCCTACCTCTACCAGGTACAATGAGCAGTTCTTC.

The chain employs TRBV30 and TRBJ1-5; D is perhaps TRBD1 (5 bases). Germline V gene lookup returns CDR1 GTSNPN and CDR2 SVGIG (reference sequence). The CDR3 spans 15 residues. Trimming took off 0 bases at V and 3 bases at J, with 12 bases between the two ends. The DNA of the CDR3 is TGTGCCTGGAGTGTAGTGGACAAGGTCAATCAGCCCCAGCATTTT. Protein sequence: CAWSVVDKVNQPQHF. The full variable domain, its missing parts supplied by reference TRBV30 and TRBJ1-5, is SQTIHQWPATLVQPVGSPLSLECTVEGTSNPNLYWYRQAAGRGLQLLFYSVGIGQISSEVPQNLSASRPQDRQFILSSKKLLLSDSGFYLCAWSVVDKVNQPQHFGDGTRLSIL.

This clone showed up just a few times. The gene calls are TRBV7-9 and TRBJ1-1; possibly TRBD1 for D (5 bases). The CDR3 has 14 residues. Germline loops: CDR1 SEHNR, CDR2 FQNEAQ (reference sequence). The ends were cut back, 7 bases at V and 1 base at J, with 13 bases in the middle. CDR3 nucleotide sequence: TGTGCCAGCACCGAAGGCACAGGGAACACTGAAGCTTTCTTT. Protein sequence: CASTEGTGNTEAFF.

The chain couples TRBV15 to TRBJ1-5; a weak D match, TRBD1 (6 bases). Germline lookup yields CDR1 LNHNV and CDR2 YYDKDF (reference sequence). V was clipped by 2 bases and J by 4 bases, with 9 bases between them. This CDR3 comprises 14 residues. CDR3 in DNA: TGTGCCACCAGCAGACAGGGGCAGAATCAGCCCCAGCATTTT. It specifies CATSRQGQNQPQHF.

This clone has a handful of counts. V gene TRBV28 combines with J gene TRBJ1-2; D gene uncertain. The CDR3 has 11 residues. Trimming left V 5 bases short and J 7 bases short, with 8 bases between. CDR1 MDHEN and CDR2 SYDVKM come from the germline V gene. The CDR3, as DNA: TGTGCCAGCAGTATATCCAGTGGCTACACCTTC. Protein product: CASSISSGYTF.

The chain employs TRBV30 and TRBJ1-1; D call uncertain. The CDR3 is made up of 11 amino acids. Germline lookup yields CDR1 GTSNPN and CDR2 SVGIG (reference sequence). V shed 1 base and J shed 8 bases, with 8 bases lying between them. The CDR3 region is CAWSAPTEAFF. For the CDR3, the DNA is TGTGCCTGGAGTGCCCCTACCGAAGCTTTCTTT.